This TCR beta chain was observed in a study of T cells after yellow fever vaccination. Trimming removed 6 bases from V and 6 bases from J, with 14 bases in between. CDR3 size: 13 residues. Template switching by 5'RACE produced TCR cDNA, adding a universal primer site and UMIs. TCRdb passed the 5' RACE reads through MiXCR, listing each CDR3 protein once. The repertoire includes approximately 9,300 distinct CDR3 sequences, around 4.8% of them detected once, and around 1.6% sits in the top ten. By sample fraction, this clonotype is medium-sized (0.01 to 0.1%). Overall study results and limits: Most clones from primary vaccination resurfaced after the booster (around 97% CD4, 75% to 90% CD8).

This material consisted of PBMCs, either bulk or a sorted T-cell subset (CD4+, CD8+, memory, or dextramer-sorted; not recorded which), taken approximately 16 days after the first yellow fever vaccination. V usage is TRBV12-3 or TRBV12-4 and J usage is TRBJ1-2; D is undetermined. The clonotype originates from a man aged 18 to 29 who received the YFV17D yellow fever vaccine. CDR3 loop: CASSPEFSDGYTF. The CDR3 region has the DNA TGTGCCAGCAGCCCTGAGTTTTCGGATGGCTACACCTTC.